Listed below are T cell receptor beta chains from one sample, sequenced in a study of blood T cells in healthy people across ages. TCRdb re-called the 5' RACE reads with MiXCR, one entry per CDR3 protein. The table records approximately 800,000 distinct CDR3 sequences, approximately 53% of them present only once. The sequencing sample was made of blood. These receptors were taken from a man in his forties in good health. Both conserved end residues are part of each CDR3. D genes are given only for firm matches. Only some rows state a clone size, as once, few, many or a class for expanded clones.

CATSRDPWLAGDGETQYF,TGTGCCACCAGCAGAGACCCGTGGCTAGCGGGAGATGGGGAGACCCAGTACTTC,TRBJ2-5,TRBV15,TRBD2,NA
CASSRNRDGPEAFF,TGTGCCAGCAGCAGGAACCGGGACGGTCCCGAAGCTTTCTTT,TRBJ1-1,TRBV28,NA,NA
CASRGVGNIQYF,TGTGCCAGCAGGGGTGTTGGGAACATTCAGTACTTC,TRBJ2-4,TRBV6-6,NA,NA
CASSLGHSYGYTF,TGTGCCAGCAGCTTGGGACATAGCTATGGCTACACCTTC,TRBJ1-2,TRBV7-2,NA,few
CASSHSDEQYF,TGTGCCAGCAGCCATAGTGACGAGCAGTACTTC,TRBJ2-7,TRBV3-1,NA,NA
CASRRDYGTEAFF,TGTGCCAGCCGGAGGGACTACGGCACTGAAGCTTTCTTT,TRBJ1-1,TRBV9,NA,NA
CASSKGLDLYQETQYF,TGTGCCAGCAGCAAGGGACTTGACTTGTACCAAGAGACCCAGTACTTC,TRBJ2-5,TRBV7-9,NA,NA
CASSQPTGGTYEQYF,TGTGCCAGCAGCCAACCCACCGGGGGGACCTACGAGCAGTACTTC,TRBJ2-7,TRBV3-1,TRBD2,few
CASSSTQLGGLNTEAFF,TGTGCCAGCAGCTCGACCCAGTTAGGGGGCTTGAACACTGAAGCTTTCTTT,TRBJ1-1,TRBV13,TRBD1,many
CSVGGSPNTGELFF,TGCAGCGTTGGCGGCAGTCCGAACACCGGGGAGCTGTTTTTT,TRBJ2-2,TRBV29-1,NA,NA
CASSTDRDSTSYNEQFF,TGTGCCAGCAGCACTGACCGGGACTCGACATCCTACAATGAGCAGTTCTTC,TRBJ2-1,TRBV11-2,NA,many
CASSNEGGLQPQHF,TGTGCCAGCAGCAACGAGGGGGGTCTTCAGCCCCAGCATTTT,TRBJ1-5,TRBV6-6,NA,NA
CASSDRPPNSNEQFF,TGTGCCAGCAGCGACCGGCCTCCCAACAGCAATGAGCAGTTCTTC,TRBJ2-1,TRBV28,NA,NA
CSVEFRARAGTGELFF,TGTAGCGTTGAATTTAGGGCCAGGGCGGGAACCGGGGAGCTGTTTTTT,TRBJ2-2,TRBV29-1,NA,NA
CASTPLGTVEAFF,TGTGCCAGCACCCCACTCGGGACAGTTGAAGCTTTCTTT,TRBJ1-1,TRBV25-1,TRBD1,few
CSAGALAGFGTDTQYF,TGCAGTGCTGGAGCTTTAGCGGGCTTCGGCACAGATACGCAGTATTTT,TRBJ2-3,TRBV20-1,TRBD2,NA
CASSEQLAGAYEQYF,TGTGCCAGCAGCGAGCAGCTAGCGGGAGCCTACGAGCAGTACTTC,TRBJ2-7,TRBV3-1,TRBD2,NA
CSAGGGTEAFF,TGCAGCGCCGGGGGGGGGACTGAAGCTTTCTTT,TRBJ1-1,TRBV29-1,NA,NA
CSARDHGSYNEQFF,TGCAGTGCTAGAGATCACGGAAGCTACAATGAGCAGTTCTTC,TRBJ2-1,TRBV20-1,NA,NA
CASSHRQGIQETQYF,TGCGCCAGCAGCCATAGGCAGGGAATCCAAGAGACCCAGTACTTC,TRBJ2-5,TRBV4-1,NA,NA
CASSYFCPSPLHF,TGTGCCAGCAGTTATTTTTGTCCTTCACCCCTCCACTTT,TRBJ1-6,TRBV12-3/TRBV12-4,NA,NA
CSARDLAGVYAGTQYF,TGCAGTGCTAGAGACCTAGCGGGAGTCTATGCGGGGACCCAGTACTTC,TRBJ2-5,TRBV20-1,TRBD2,NA
CASSPGGYGEKLFF,TGTGCCAGCAGTCCAGGGGGTTATGGTGAAAAACTGTTTTTT,TRBJ1-4,TRBV12-3/TRBV12-4,TRBD1,NA
CASSFSNTQYF,TGTGCCAGCAGTTTTTCAAATACGCAGTATTTT,TRBJ2-3,TRBV6-2/TRBV6-3,NA,NA
CASSYFRFADEQYF,TGTGCCAGCAGTTACTTCCGGTTTGCGGACGAGCAGTACTTC,TRBJ2-7,TRBV6-2/TRBV6-3,NA,NA
CAISEIGQGNTEAFF,TGTGCCATCAGTGAAATAGGACAGGGGAACACTGAAGCTTTCTTT,TRBJ1-1,TRBV10-3,TRBD1,NA
CASSPLNIWTGEDGYTF,TGTGCCAGCAGCCCCCTAAATATTTGGACAGGGGAGGATGGCTACACCTTC,TRBJ1-2,TRBV12-3/TRBV12-4,TRBD1,few
CSARDPTSVGEQFF,TGCAGTGCTAGAGATCCGACTAGCGTCGGGGAGCAGTTCTTC,TRBJ2-1,TRBV20-1,TRBD2,NA
CASVQQGPSNQPQHF,TGTGCCAGCGTTCAACAGGGACCTAGCAATCAGCCCCAGCATTTT,TRBJ1-5,TRBV6-5,NA,once
CASSFATGGTYEQYF,TGTGCCAGCAGTTTCGCGACGGGAGGGACCTACGAGCAGTACTTC,TRBJ2-7,TRBV27,TRBD2,NA
CASSATGVTEAFF,TGTGCCAGCAGCGCTACAGGGGTCACTGAAGCTTTCTTT,TRBJ1-1,TRBV6-2/TRBV6-3,TRBD1,NA
CASSLASSVSSNYGYTF,TGTGCCAGCAGCTTAGCCTCCTCAGTCTCCTCTAACTATGGCTACACCTTC,TRBJ1-2,TRBV7-6,NA,NA
CASSQDQRGGVVEQYF,TGCGCCAGCAGCCAAGATCAGCGGGGGGGGGTTGTCGAGCAGTACTTC,TRBJ2-7,TRBV4-3,TRBD2,few
CSARDPRGGPTDTQYF,TGCAGTGCTAGAGATCCGCGGGGGGGCCCCACAGATACGCAGTATTTT,TRBJ2-3,TRBV20-1,TRBD2,few
CASSDIRRTIDGYTF,TGTGCCAGCAGTGACATCCGTAGGACGATAGATGGCTACACCTTC,TRBJ1-2,TRBV6-5,NA,NA
CASSLGNSGNYNEQFF,TGCGCCAGCAGCTTGGGTAATTCGGGGAATTACAATGAGCAGTTCTTC,TRBJ2-1,TRBV5-1,NA,NA
CASSYLGQTTGELFF,TGTGCCAGCAGTTATTTGGGACAGACCACCGGGGAGCTGTTTTTT,TRBJ2-2,TRBV6-2/TRBV6-3,TRBD1,NA
CASSLSAALNQPQHF,TGTGCCAGCAGTTTGTCGGCGGCCTTGAATCAGCCCCAGCATTTT,TRBJ1-5,TRBV12-3/TRBV12-4,NA,few
CASSSSGVSNEQFF,TGTGCCAGCAGTTCTAGCGGGGTCAGCAATGAGCAGTTCTTC,TRBJ2-1,TRBV6-6,TRBD2,NA
CASSPNSGSETQYF,TGTGCCAGCTCACCGAATAGCGGGAGTGAGACCCAGTACTTC,TRBJ2-5,TRBV18,TRBD2,few
CASRAGLAGFTDTQYF,TGTGCCAGCAGGGCTGGACTAGCGGGATTCACAGATACGCAGTATTTT,TRBJ2-3,TRBV6-2/TRBV6-3,TRBD2,NA
CASSLKRGTVYEQYF,TGTGCCAGCAGCCTGAAGCGGGGCACCGTCTACGAGCAGTACTTC,TRBJ2-7,TRBV5-5,TRBD2,NA
CASSLSGGAFPSDEQFF,TGTGCCAGCAGCCTGAGCGGGGGGGCCTTCCCCTCGGATGAGCAGTTCTTC,TRBJ2-1,TRBV9,TRBD2,NA
CASSSRDRVCYEQYF,TGTGCCAGCAGCTCCCGGGACAGGGTATGCTACGAGCAGTACTTC,TRBJ2-7,TRBV7-3,TRBD1,few
CASSLPLAGDRTDTQYF,TGTGCCAGCAGTTTACCCCTAGCGGGGGATCGCACAGATACGCAGTATTTT,TRBJ2-3,TRBV12-3/TRBV12-4,TRBD2,few
CATSRDVETQYF,TGTGCCACCAGCAGAGATGTGGAGACCCAGTACTTC,TRBJ2-5,TRBV15,NA,few
CASSLDEQTQYF,TGCGCCAGCAGCTTGGACGAGCAGACCCAGTACTTC,TRBJ2-5,TRBV5-1,NA,few
CSARNGAEQYF,TGCAGTGCTAGAAACGGGGCCGAGCAGTACTTC,TRBJ2-7,TRBV20-1,NA,NA
CATSRERKTQYF,TGTGCCACCAGCAGAGAAAGGAAGACCCAGTACTTC,TRBJ2-5,TRBV15,NA,NA
CATTGTGDSTDTQYF,TGTGCCACCACAGGGACAGGCGATAGCACAGATACGCAGTATTTT,TRBJ2-3,TRBV15,TRBD1,NA
CASSQDRGEGGNEQFF,TGTGCCAGCAGCCAAGATCGGGGGGAGGGGGGCAATGAGCAGTTCTTC,TRBJ2-1,TRBV4-2,NA,NA
CATSSDLGRNNEQFF,TGTGCCACCAGCAGTGATCTCGGGAGGAATAATGAGCAGTTCTTC,TRBJ2-1,TRBV15,TRBD2,NA
CATSVGLQETQYF,TGTGCCACCAGTGTCGGGTTACAAGAGACCCAGTACTTC,TRBJ2-5,TRBV24-1,NA,NA